The rows below give T cell receptor beta chains drawn from one sample of a study of blood T cell repertoires in COVID-19. The repertoire was sequenced with immunoSEQ multiplex PCR; TCRdb's copy has only in-frame clones and lacks some. The sample has approximately 150,000 clones, about nine tenths seen once. Sequences were obtained from peripheral blood. The receptors here all came from a woman in her seventies with acute or convalescent COVID-19. The CDR3 runs from the conserved cysteine through the conserved F or W. Each record gives: clone size, J gene, D gene, V gene, CDR3 DNA, CDR3 protein. D genes are given only for firm matches. Clone size is stated in some rows and not others, as once, few, many or a class when expanded.

. TRBJ1-5 . TRBV5-5 TGTGCCAGCAGCTTGGGTGCCGGATCGGGGCCCCAGCATTTT CASSLGAGSGPQHF
few TRBJ2-5 TRBD1 TRBV24-1 TGTGCCACCAGTGATTTACGGGACAGGGGAGTTGAGACCCAGTACTTC CATSDLRDRGVETQYF
. TRBJ2-2 TRBD1 TRBV18 TGTGCCAGCTCACCAAGGACGTCAGCAGGGGGTAGCTACACCGGGGAGCTGTTTTTT CASSPRTSAGGSYTGELFF
once TRBJ1-2 TRBD1 TRBV5-1 TGCGCCAGCAGCCCGACAGGGAACTATGGCTACACCTTC CASSPTGNYGYTF
. TRBJ1-2 TRBD1 TRBV6-7 TGTGCCAGCAGCAACCCGACAGGGCCCCAATACTATGGCTACACCTTC CASSNPTGPQYYGYTF
. TRBJ1-5 TRBD1 TRBV7-2 TGTGCCAGCAGCCCTCGACAGGGATACCAGCCCCAGCATTTT CASSPRQGYQPQHF
. TRBJ2-7 TRBD2 TRBV6-2/TRBV6-3 TGTGCCAGCAGTTTCGGACTAGCGGGAGGGCCGTACGAGCAGTACTTC CASSFGLAGGPYEQYF
. TRBJ2-5 TRBD1 TRBV11-2 TGTGCCAGCAGCCCCACAGGGGTACGAGAGACCCAGTACTTC CASSPTGVRETQYF
. TRBJ1-2 . TRBV9 TGTGCCAGCAGCGTAGAGCAGGCCCCCTATGGCTACACCTTC CASSVEQAPYGYTF
. TRBJ2-5 . TRBV4-1 TGCGCCAGCAGCCAAGTGGACTCACGAGAGACCCAGTACTTC CASSQVDSRETQYF
. TRBJ2-7 . TRBV28 TGTGCCAGCAGTCGACCAACTAGTCTGTCCTACGAGCAGTACTTC CASSRPTSLSYEQYF
few TRBJ2-7 TRBD1 TRBV7-9 TGTGCCAGCAGCTCAGGACAGGGGGCTTCCTACGAGCAGTACTTC CASSSGQGASYEQYF
. TRBJ1-3 TRBD1 TRBV7-9 TGTGCCAGCAGCTTAGGGGACAGGGTAACTTCCTCTGGAAACACCATATATTTT CASSLGDRVTSSGNTIYF
once TRBJ1-1 . TRBV19 TGTGCCAGTAGTATCGGAAAAGGGGTAAAGAACACTGAAGCTTTCTTT CASSIGKGVKNTEAFF
. TRBJ1-2 . TRBV4-3 TGCGCCAGCAGCCGAGGACAGTCCCATAACTATGGCTACACCTTC CASSRGQSHNYGYTF
once TRBJ1-1 . TRBV13 TGTGCCAGCAGCCCCCCAGTCAGGCTGAACACTGAAGCTTTCTTT CASSPPVRLNTEAFF
. TRBJ1-5 . TRBV19 TGTGCCAGTAGCTTACCGGGGGGCTCGGGTCAGCCCCAGCATTTT CASSLPGGSGQPQHF
few TRBJ2-5 . TRBV6-5 TGTGCCAGCTGGGCAGGGGTGGGGACCCAGTACTTC CASWAGVGTQYF
. TRBJ2-7 TRBD1 TRBV6-6 TGTGCCAGCAGTCGGACAGGGGCTTCCTACGAGCAGTACTTC CASSRTGASYEQYF
once TRBJ2-6 . TRBV18 TGTGCCAGCTCCAGGGGAAGAAGTCCTGGGGCCAACGTCCTGACTTTC CASSRGRSPGANVLTF
. TRBJ2-5 . TRBV18 TGTGCCAGCTCACCTTTCCGACAGGTCCAAGAGACCCAGTACTTC CASSPFRQVQETQYF
. TRBJ1-2 TRBD1 TRBV20-1 TGCAGTGCTAGTCTGGCAGGGGGAAGGGTGGGGTATGGCTACACCTTC CSASLAGGRVGYGYTF
. TRBJ2-1 TRBD2 TRBV19 TGTGCCAGTCTAGCGGGAGGGGGCAATGAGCAGTTCTTC CASLAGGGNEQFF
. TRBJ1-3 . TRBV19 TGTGCCAGTAGTACCCGCCGCGTCTCTGGAAACACCATATATTTT CASSTRRVSGNTIYF
. TRBJ1-1 TRBD1 TRBV2 TGTGCCAGCAGACACGAAGCCGGGACAGGGGGCCTGGGGGCTTTCTTT CASRHEAGTGGLGAFF
once TRBJ2-1 . TRBV6-4 TGTGCCAGCAGTGTACGGGGGCAGGGGGGCGAGCAGTTCTTC CASSVRGQGGEQFF
. TRBJ1-1 . TRBV4-1 TGCGCCAGCAGCCAAGATCGAGGGAGGTGGAACACTGAAGCTTTCTTT CASSQDRGRWNTEAFF
. TRBJ1-5 . TRBV7-2 TGTGCCAGCAGCTTAGACAGGTCACTCAATCAGCCCCAGCATTTT CASSLDRSLNQPQHF
. TRBJ1-3 TRBD1 TRBV4-1 TGCGCCAGCAGCCAAGATAGGCTGGACAGGGGAGTAAGAAACACCATATATTTT CASSQDRLDRGVRNTIYF